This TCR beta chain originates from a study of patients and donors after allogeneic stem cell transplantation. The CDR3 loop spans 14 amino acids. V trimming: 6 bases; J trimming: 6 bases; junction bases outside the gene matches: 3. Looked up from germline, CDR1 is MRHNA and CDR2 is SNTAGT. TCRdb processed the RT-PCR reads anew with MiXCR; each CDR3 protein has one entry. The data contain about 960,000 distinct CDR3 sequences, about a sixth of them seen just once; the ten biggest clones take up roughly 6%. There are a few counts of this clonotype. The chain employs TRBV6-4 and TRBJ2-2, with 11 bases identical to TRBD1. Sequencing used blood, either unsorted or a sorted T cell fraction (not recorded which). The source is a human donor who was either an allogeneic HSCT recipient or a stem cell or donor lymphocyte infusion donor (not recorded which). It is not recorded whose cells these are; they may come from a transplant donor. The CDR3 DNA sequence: TGTGCCAGCAGGGGACAGGGGGATTCCGGGGAGCTGTTTTTT. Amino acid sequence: CASRGQGDSGELFF.